The 24 T cell receptor beta chains reported below all come from one sample, sequenced in a study of blood T cell repertoires in COVID-19. Using immunoSEQ multiplex PCR, the repertoire was profiled, and TCRdb retains in-frame clones only, with some absent. The sample records roughly 90,000 clones, 75% to 90% being singletons. The sequenced sample was peripheral blood. The receptors come from a man at least 80 years old with acute or convalescent COVID-19.

The rearrangement links TRBV3-1 (or the pseudogene TRBV3-2) to TRBJ2-3; possible D gene TRBD2, 5 bases. V gave up 1 base and J gave up 2 bases, with 13 bases separating them. This CDR3 contains 16 residues. The germline V gene has CDR1 LGHDT and CDR2 YNNKEL (reference sequence). For the CDR3, the DNA is TGTGCCAGCAGCCAAGTGATGCGGGCATACACAGATACGCAGTATTTT. This sequence encodes CASSQVMRAYTDTQYF.

The chain recombines TRBV28 with TRBJ1-6; 8 bases fit TRBD1. The CDR3 is 16 residues long. Per germline, CDR1 MDHEN and CDR2 SYDVKM. V lost 4 bases to trimming and J lost 9 bases; unmatched junction nucleotides: 11. The CDR3 nucleotides read TGTGCCAGCAGTTCTTCCAGGACAGGGAGGGGTTCACCCCTCCACTTT. This codes for CASSSSRTGRGSPLHF.

This chain joins TRBV25-1 and TRBJ2-4; unclear D gene. V was trimmed by 8 bases and J by 13 bases, leaving 12 bases between them. The CDR3 extends over 10 amino acids. Germline lookup yields CDR1 MGHDK and CDR2 SYGVNS. DNA of the CDR3: TGTGCCAGCGAAGCATCCTGGCAGTACTTC. This encodes CASEASWQYF.

With regard to this clone: Germline is not matched at one junction end, which may reflect a read error. The rearrangement links TRBV7-7 to TRBJ2-2, with a possible D match to TRBD1 (5 bases). The germline CDR1 and CDR2 sequences are SSHAT and FNYEAQ (reference sequence). The CDR3 extends over 15 amino acids. The CDR3 spells CASRKDNAGAGELFF. In DNA, the CDR3 is TGTGCTAGCAGAAAGGACAACGCAGGCGCCGGGGAGCTGTTTTTT.

The V gene is TRBV6-5, the J gene TRBJ1-6, with TRBD1 identical over 10 bases. Germline V gene sequence: CDR1 MNHEY, CDR2 SVGAGI. The CDR3 covers 16 residues. After removal of 0 bases from V and 8 bases from J, the junction contained 4 bases not matched to a gene. The CDR3 is CASSYSAGTGDSPLHF. CDR3 nucleotide sequence: TGTGCCAGCAGTTACTCCGCCGGGACAGGGGATTCACCCCTCCACTTT.

This clone is a singleton in its sample. V and J are TRBV28 and TRBJ1-5; TRBD1 agrees at 9 bases. J was trimmed by 0 bases and V by 4 bases; bases with no gene match: 10. Germline CDR1 and CDR2: MDHEN and SYDVKM. The CDR3 is 18 amino acids. The CDR3 region is CASSSATGGLASNQPQHF. The CDR3 DNA is TGTGCCAGCAGTTCCGCGACAGGGGGTTTAGCTAGCAATCAGCCCCAGCATTTT.

This chain links TRBV6-1 with TRBJ2-5, with 8 bases fitting TRBD1. The CDR3 runs to 16 residues. Trimming removed 4 bases from V and 3 bases from J; junction bases left unmatched: 10. The germline V gene has CDR1 MNHNS and CDR2 SASEGT. Written as DNA, the CDR3 is TGTGCCAGCAGTGTCCGGGGGCAGGGGGCTAAAGAGACCCAGTACTTC. It is translated as CASSVRGQGAKETQYF.

This clone was seen just once. The CDR3 DNA follows: TGTGCCAGCAGTTTTACGAGCTCCTATAATTCACCCCTCCACTTT. It codes for CASSFTSSYNSPLHF. This chain connects TRBV27 to TRBJ1-6; D remains unclear. The CDR3 covers 15 residues. V was clipped by 3 bases and J by 0 bases, with 6 bases between them. The germline V gene encodes CDR1 MNHEY and CDR2 SMNVEV (reference sequence).

J is TRBJ2-7 and V is TRBV3-1 (or the pseudogene TRBV3-2), with a weak D call TRBD2 (6 bases). Germline V gene lookup returns CDR1 LGHDT and CDR2 YNNKEL (reference sequence). The V and J ends lost 1 base and 6 bases respectively, with 13 bases between them. The CDR3 totals 14 residues. The CDR3 DNA follows: TGTGCCAGCAGCCAAGTTGGGGGGAACGGCGAGCAGTACTTC. Residues: CASSQVGGNGEQYF.

This chain connects TRBV7-6 to TRBJ1-6, with 8 positions matching TRBD1. The CDR3 extends over 15 amino acids. The trim removed 5 bases at V and 9 bases at J, leaving 9 bases unmatched. Per germline, CDR1 SGHVS and CDR2 FNYEAQ. Written as DNA, the CDR3 is TGTGCCAGCAGCGCTTCGACAGGGGTGGCTTCACCCCTCCACTTT. It specifies CASSASTGVASPLHF.

The rearrangement uses TRBV18 and TRBJ1-1; maybe TRBD1 (5 bases). This CDR3 region has 13 residues. CDR1 is KGHSH, CDR2 LQKENI, per germline. The germline V and J ends were trimmed by 10 bases and 1 base, with 13 bases remaining between them. CDR3 region: CATLGRGNTEAFF. The CDR3 bases are TGTGCCACCCTGGGGCGGGGGAACACTGAAGCTTTCTTT.

The rearrangement joins TRBV28 to TRBJ2-7, with TRBD1 matching over 8 bases. V lost 5 bases and J lost 7; bases outside the gene matches: 10. Germline values: CDR1 MDHEN, CDR2 SYDVKM. CDR3 length: 14 amino acids. Written as DNA, the CDR3 is TGTGCCAGCAGTCCCCAGGCCAGGGGGCGGGAGCAGTACTTC. As protein: CASSPQARGREQYF.

The J gene is TRBJ1-1, the V gene TRBV27, with 8 bases fitting TRBD1. V shed 10 bases and J 1 base; nucleotides not matched to a gene: 11. The CDR3 is 15 residues long. Germline V lookup: CDR1 MNHEY, CDR2 SMNVEV (reference sequence). Here the CDR3 reads CATRRGQGSNTEAFF. CDR3 in DNA: TGTGCCACCAGAAGAGGACAGGGATCGAACACTGAAGCTTTCTTT.

The chain couples TRBV28 to TRBJ2-7; TRBD2 agrees at 9 bases. CDR3 length equals 18 residues. The junction had 16 bases not matched to a gene; V was cut back by 6 bases and J by 1 base. CDR1 is MDHEN and CDR2 is SYDVKM in the germline V gene. The CDR3 spells CASREYATGTSFSYEQYF. CDR3 nucleotides: TGTGCCAGCAGGGAGTACGCTACCGGGACTAGCTTTTCCTACGAGCAGTACTTC. Full variable domain (remainder filled in from reference TRBV28 and TRBJ2-7): DVKVTQSSRYLVKRTGEKVFLECVQDMDHENMFWYRQDPGLGLRLIYFSYDVKMKEKGDIPEGYSVSREKKERFSLILESASTNQTSMYLCASREYATGTSFSYEQYFGPGTRLTVT.

This chain joins TRBV4-2 and TRBJ2-2; maybe TRBD2 (5 bases). In germline, CDR1 is LGHNA, CDR2 YNFKEQ. This CDR3 contains 17 residues. V lost 0 bases and J lost 5, with 16 bases in between. The CDR3 region has the DNA TGTGCCAGCAGCCAAGAGGTTTCGGGATTAGGGACCGGGGAGCTGTTTTTT. Protein sequence: CASSQEVSGLGTGELFF.

The rearrangement joins TRBV4-2 to TRBJ2-1, with TRBD2 identical over 8 bases. Germline values: CDR1 LGHNA, CDR2 YNFKEQ. The CDR3 consists of 16 residues. V lost 3 bases, J lost 5 bases, and 9 bases stayed unmatched. CDR3 bases: TGTGCCAGCAGCCATGCGTTCACTAGCGGAGACAATGAGCAGTTCTTC. Its protein is CASSHAFTSGDNEQFF.

This chain uses TRBV3-1 (or the pseudogene TRBV3-2) with TRBJ1-6, with 8 bases identical to TRBD1. V lost 8 bases, J lost 7 bases, and 7 bases stayed unmatched. This CDR3 is 14 amino acids long. CDR1 is LGHDT, CDR2 YNNKEL, per germline (reference sequence). The CDR3 DNA is TGTGCCAGCCGGACAAGACAGGGGAATTCACCCCTCCACTTT. This sequence encodes CASRTRQGNSPLHF.

V and J are TRBV27 and TRBJ2-1; TRBD2 matches at 7 bases. The germline gives CDR1 MNHEY, CDR2 SMNVEV (reference sequence). V trimming: 3 bases; J trimming: 10 bases; junction bases outside the gene matches: 3. The CDR3 has 12 amino acids. CDR3 sequence (DNA): TGTGCCAGCAGTTTCGAGACTAGCGAGCAGTTCTTC. As protein: CASSFETSEQFF.

Comments on this clone: This sample includes further DNA sequences coding for the same CDR3. The rearrangement links TRBV5-1 to TRBJ1-1; D is unclear. V gave up 1 base and J gave up 1 base, with 5 bases separating them. This CDR3 contains 13 residues. Germline assignment: CDR1 SGHRS and CDR2 YFSETQ. In DNA, the CDR3 is TGCGCCAGCAGCTTGCCAGGGAACACTGAAGCTTTCTTT. Its translation is CASSLPGNTEAFF.

This chain links TRBV6-5 with TRBJ1-5; D ambiguous. This CDR3 has 13 amino acids. Germline CDR1 and CDR2: MNHEY and SVGAGI. V was pared by 8 bases and J by 0 bases, with 8 bases between. Here the CDR3 DNA reads TGTGCCAGCCTTCCAGGTAGCAATCAGCCCCAGCATTTT. Its translation: CASLPGSNQPQHF.

Only one count was recorded for this clone. This chain links TRBV27 with TRBJ2-7; possibly TRBD1 for D (5 bases). The CDR3 runs to 15 residues. V lost 6 bases and J 2 bases, leaving 17 bases between the germline ends. The germline V gene encodes CDR1 MNHEY and CDR2 SMNVEV (reference sequence). The CDR3 DNA is TGTGCCAGCAGCCGTACAGGAGTCACTACCTACGAGCAGTACTTC. Protein product: CASSRTGVTTYEQYF.

This clone was seen a single time. The chain employs TRBV2 and TRBJ2-5; D is ambiguous. V was cut by 6 bases and J by 4 bases, with 18 bases left in between. The CDR3 covers 15 residues. Looked up from germline, CDR1 is SNHLY and CDR2 is FYNNEI. CDR3 in DNA: TGTGCCAGCAGGACGACACAGATACTTGGAGAGACCCAGTACTTC. Translation gives CASRTTQILGETQYF.

J is TRBJ1-1 and V is TRBV9; no clear D. V lost 0 bases and J 3 bases, leaving 6 bases between the germline ends. Per germline, CDR1 SGDLS and CDR2 YYNGEE. CDR3 length equals 13 residues. CDR3: CASSVAAYTEAFF. The CDR3 bases are TGTGCCAGCAGCGTAGCCGCGTACACTGAAGCTTTCTTT.

The chain uses TRBV7-8 and TRBJ1-6; possibly TRBD1 for D (6 bases). The CDR3 runs 16 residues. The germline gives CDR1 SGHVS, CDR2 FQNEAQ. The ends were cut back, 5 bases at V and 5 bases at J, with 16 bases in the middle. CDR3 sequence: CASSPSRGQHNSPLHF. CDR3 bases: TGTGCCAGCAGCCCTAGCCGGGGACAACATAATTCACCCCTCCACTTT.